This T cell receptor (beta chain) was observed in a study of blood T cell repertoires in COVID-19. Generated by immunoSEQ multiplex PCR, the TCRdb table keeps only in-frame clones and is missing some. The table has under 500,000 clones, around 87% seen once. The CDR3 is 15 residues long. Trimming stripped 4 bases from V and 0 bases from J, with 13 bases between. Germline values: CDR1 MNHEY, CDR2 SVGEGT. The chain carries TRBV6-2 or TRBV6-3 and TRBJ2-7; D may be TRBD2 (5 bases). The sequencing sample was made of PBMCs or T cells enriched from blood (not recorded which). This receptor was taken from a man younger than 40 who had recovered from COVID-19. The CDR3 is CASSSLSGFSYEQYF. The DNA for the CDR3 is TGTGCCAGCAGTTCCCTCTCGGGGTTCTCCTACGAGCAGTACTTC.